These 9 T cell receptor beta chains came from one sample sequenced in a study of shared clonotypes between healthy human individuals. Data came from immunoSEQ multiplex PCR; TCRdb stores just in-frame clones and leaves some out. The sample contains about 2,200,000 clones, about 93% of which appear only once. CD45RO-negative CD8 cells positively selected for CCR7 made up the naive population, which excluded terminally differentiated effector memory CD45RA+ cells. Sequencing was performed on naive CD8+ T cells from PBMCs. Every receptor here comes from a young man in good health. Some clones in this sample may be carry-over from other donors' samples.

The chain employs TRBV6-5 and TRBJ1-2; TRBD1 agrees at 9 bases. Trimming at V came to 0 bases and at J to 1 base, leaving 0 bases not matched to a gene. Germline loops: CDR1 MNHEY, CDR2 SVGAGI. CDR3 length: 15 amino acids. The CDR3 DNA reads as TGTGCCAGCAGTTACTCGACAGGGGGTAACTATGGCTACACCTTC. Protein sequence: CASSYSTGGNYGYTF.

This rearrangement joins TRBV28 to TRBJ1-5; no clear D gene. The germline CDR1 and CDR2 sequences are MDHEN and SYDVKM. The V gene lost 7 bases and the J gene lost 5 bases, with 15 bases spanning the gap. This CDR3 contains 14 residues. The CDR3, as DNA: TGTGCCAGCATGGGCCCTAATCGGCATCAGCCCCAGCATTTT. Its protein product is CASMGPNRHQPQHF. The variable domain in full, completed from reference TRBV28 and TRBJ1-5, reads DVKVTQSSRYLVKRTGEKVFLECVQDMDHENMFWYRQDPGLGLRLIYFSYDVKMKEKGDIPEGYSVSREKKERFSLILESASTNQTSMYLCASMGPNRHQPQHFGDGTRLSIL.

The sample holds one count of this clone. Other DNA sequences in the sample encode the same CDR3. V gene TRBV7-8 combines with J gene TRBJ2-7; no reliable D call. The CDR3 extends over 14 amino acids. The ends were cut back, 1 base at V and 0 bases at J, with 7 bases in the middle. Germline assignment: CDR1 SGHVS and CDR2 FQNEAQ. This CDR3 is CASSLVGSSYEQYF. The CDR3, as DNA: TGTGCCAGCAGCTTAGTAGGGTCCTCCTACGAGCAGTACTTC.

V gene TRBV28 combines with J gene TRBJ2-7; TRBD1 aligns across 11 bases. The V gene's germline CDR1 is MDHEN and CDR2 SYDVKM. J gave up 1 base and V 11 bases, and 13 bases lay outside the gene matches. This CDR3 has 16 residues. CDR3 in amino acids: CAAKSGQGVFSYEQYF. For the CDR3, the DNA is TGTGCCGCAAAATCGGGACAGGGGGTTTTTTCCTACGAGCAGTACTTC.

The chain uses TRBV27 and TRBJ2-3; no clear D gene. The V gene's germline CDR1 is MNHEY and CDR2 SMNVEV (reference sequence). This CDR3 has 14 residues. Trimming shortened V by 7 bases and J by 2 bases, and 13 bases separated the two germline ends. The DNA for the CDR3 is TGTGCCAGCACGGCAGGACCCTACACAGATACGCAGTATTTT. This translates into CASTAGPYTDTQYF.

This clone was seen only once. The J gene is TRBJ2-4, the V gene TRBV5-4; 9 nucleotides align to TRBD2. This CDR3 comprises 17 residues. Germline V gene lookup returns CDR1 SGHNT and CDR2 YYREEE (reference sequence). V was pared by 1 base and J by 7 bases, with 12 bases of the junction left unmatched. The DNA of the CDR3 is TGTGCCAGCAGCTTGACGGGGGTGGCGGGAGGGCCGAACATTCAGTACTTC. Amino acid sequence: CASSLTGVAGGPNIQYF.

V is TRBV16 and J is TRBJ1-2, with D unclear. Trimming took 4 bases from V and 7 from J, leaving 13 bases between them. CDR3 length: 13 residues. Germline V gene lookup returns CDR1 KGHSY and CDR2 FQNENV. DNA for the CDR3: TGTGCCAGCAGCCCTATCTTCGGTGCTGGCTACACCTTC. This codes for CASSPIFGAGYTF.

A note on this clone: The identical CDR3 is also encoded by other nucleotide sequences in the sample. The chain couples TRBV9 to TRBJ2-5; the D call may be TRBD1 or TRBD2 (6 bases each). Germline-derived CDR1 and CDR2 are SGDLS and YYNGEE. Trimming took off 0 bases at V and 2 bases at J, with 8 bases between the two ends. CDR3 length: 14 amino acids. This CDR3 is CASSVAGAQETQYF. CDR3 bases: TGTGCCAGCAGCGTAGCGGGGGCACAAGAGACCCAGTACTTC.

The CDR3 loop reads CASSLPRLAGGPGELFF. In nucleotides, the CDR3 is TGTGCCAGCAGTTTACCTCGACTAGCGGGAGGGCCGGGGGAGCTGTTTTTT. The gene calls are TRBV27 and TRBJ2-2, with 14 bases matching TRBD2. Trimming cost V 2 bases and J 8 bases; bases outside gene matches: 7. Germline CDR1 MNHEY, CDR2 SMNVEV (reference sequence). The CDR3 sequence is 17 residues long.